Below, 9 T cell receptor beta chains from the same sample are listed, as sequenced in a study of shared clonotypes between healthy human individuals (dated by TCRdb to about 2020). CD8 naive samples were obtained by positive selection for CCR7 among CD45RO-negative cells, yielding a CD45RA+CCR7+ population from which TemRA cells were excluded. Libraries were prepared through the immunoSEQ multiplex PCR assay. In TCRdb, the immuneACCESS table is reduced to in-frame sequences with V and J assigned. These tables do not hold every clone; where another copy was compared, an unresolved V gene accounts for under half, and the others remain unexplained. The sample table lists about 2.1 million clones, just over 90% of them with a count of one. Less than 2% of the sample is held by the ten biggest clonotypes. Sequences were obtained from naive CD8+ T cells from PBMCs. The sample's cell subset or site label, in plain terms: CD45RA+CCR7+. Receptors originate from a man in his late teens or twenties in good health. Some clones in this sample may be carry-over from other donors' samples.

Remarks on this clone: Additional DNA sequences in this sample encode the identical CDR3. The chain has TRBV7-9 and TRBJ2-2; D may be TRBD2 (7 bases). Germline assignment: CDR1 SEHNR and CDR2 FQNEAQ (reference sequence). The V gene lost 5 bases and the J gene lost 0 bases, with 13 bases spanning the gap. This CDR3 contains 16 residues. In DNA, the CDR3 is TGTGCCAGCAGCCGAAGCGGGACACCGAACACCGGGGAGCTGTTTTTT. Residues: CASSRSGTPNTGELFF.

This chain links TRBV27 with TRBJ1-1; maybe TRBD1 (6 bases). V was trimmed by 3 bases and J by 1 base, leaving 15 bases between them. Germline CDR1 is MNHEY and CDR2 is SMNVEV (reference sequence). The CDR3 has 16 residues. The CDR3 protein is CASSLVRGAANTEAFF. The CDR3 nucleotides read TGTGCCAGCAGTTTGGTCAGGGGCGCCGCGAACACTGAAGCTTTCTTT.

The chain carries TRBV25-1 and TRBJ2-1; a possible D gene is TRBD1 (6 bases). This CDR3 spans 15 amino acids. CDR1 is MGHDK and CDR2 is SYGVNS in the germline V gene. Deletions cut 3 bases from V and 8 bases from J, with 17 bases between. CDR3 DNA sequence: TGTGCCAGCAGTGATTATCTACAATACAGGGATGAGCAGTTCTTC. Encoded protein: CASSDYLQYRDEQFF.

This clone was counted a few times. The chain carries TRBV5-1 and TRBJ1-1, with 7 bases matching TRBD1. The ends lost 6 bases at V and 1 base at J; junction bases unmatched: 12. CDR1 is SGHRS, CDR2 YFSETQ, per germline. This CDR3 spans 16 amino acids. The CDR3 loop is CASTEFRQGWNTEAFF. The CDR3 DNA sequence: TGCGCCAGCACCGAATTCAGACAGGGTTGGAACACTGAAGCTTTCTTT.

In its sample, this clone was seen a few times. The genes are TRBV29-1 and TRBJ1-2; D perhaps matches TRBD1 (5 bases). V shed 0 bases and J shed 3 bases, with 14 bases lying between them. CDR1 and CDR2 (germline): SQVTM, ANQGSEA. This CDR3 is 15 amino acids long. Here the CDR3 reads CSVEEWQGSDYGYTF. The CDR3 DNA reads TGCAGCGTTGAAGAATGGCAGGGCAGTGACTATGGCTACACCTTC.

This clone was picked up a small number of times. The CDR3 DNA follows: TGTGCCAGCAGTTTCCCGACAGGGACCGTGAACACTGAAGCTTTCTTT. This encodes CASSFPTGTVNTEAFF. V and J are TRBV28 and TRBJ1-1; 7 positions agree with TRBD1. The CDR3 covers 16 residues. Germline trimming cut 3 bases from V and 0 bases from J; bases unmatched to any gene: 7. Per germline, CDR1 MDHEN and CDR2 SYDVKM.

The V gene is TRBV28, the J gene TRBJ1-5, with unresolved D. The CDR3 is 15 residues long. Germline V gene data show CDR1 as MDHEN and CDR2 as SYDVKM. Trimming shortened V by 5 bases and J by 3 bases, and 14 bases separated the two germline ends. CDR3 coding DNA: TGTGCCAGCAGTCTCGAGGCAGGTCCCAATCAGCCCCAGCATTTT. Its translation is CASSLEAGPNQPQHF.

The rearrangement links TRBV5-4 to TRBJ2-1; 11 bases align to TRBD2. Germline V gene lookup returns CDR1 SGHNT and CDR2 YYREEE (reference sequence). This CDR3 spans 17 amino acids. V shed 4 bases, J shed 3 bases, and the junction held 9 bases outside the gene matches. The CDR3 DNA follows: TGTGCCAGCAGCGAGGACAGAGGACTAGCGGGCTACAATGAGCAGTTCTTC. Its translation: CASSEDRGLAGYNEQFF. The variable domain in full, completed from reference TRBV5-4 and TRBJ2-1, reads ETGVTQSPTHLIKTRGQQVTLRCSSQSGHNTVSWYQQALGQGPQFIFQYYREEENGRGNFPPRFSGLQFPNYSSELNVNALELDDSALYLCASSEDRGLAGYNEQFFGPGTRLTVL.

The chain's CDR3 is CASSVYAQGAEEETQYF. The CDR3 DNA follows: TGTGCCAGCAGCGTATACGCGCAGGGGGCAGAAGAAGAGACCCAGTACTTC. V is TRBV9 and J is TRBJ2-5; 8 positions agree with TRBD1. V gave up 1 base and J gave up 3 bases; unmatched junction bases: 11. This CDR3 has 17 amino acids. Germline V lookup: CDR1 SGDLS, CDR2 YYNGEE.